A single sample gave rise to the 25 T cell receptor beta chains below, sequenced in a study of CD8+ T cells in alopecia areata. As to treatment: oral pan-JAK inhibitor, 5-10 mg twice daily. Sequencing relied on a cDNA template that was reverse transcribed from extracted RNA. This table comes from immunoSEQ multiplex PCR, and its TCRdb copy is limited to in-frame clones, with some not included. The sample lists about 180,000 clones, 58% seen once, with 15% to 20% in the top ten. The source material was CD4+ T cells sorted from blood, sampled at roughly week 55, from a patient treated with tofacitinib. These receptors originate from a human donor with alopecia areata.

V gene TRBV6-1 combines with J gene TRBJ1-2; D unresolved. The CDR3 sequence is 13 residues long. Trimming stripped 6 bases from V and 8 bases from J, with 16 bases between. Germline V gene lookup returns CDR1 MNHNS and CDR2 SASEGT. The CDR3 nucleotides are TGTGCCAGCAGAATAGGGTCGCGTTTGGGCTACACCTTC. It specifies CASRIGSRLGYTF.

J is TRBJ1-2 and V is TRBV25-1; a possible D gene is TRBD1 (5 bases). Germline V CDR1 and CDR2: MGHDK, SYGVNS. Deletions cut 6 bases from V and 3 bases from J, with 14 bases between. The CDR3 has 14 amino acids. CDR3 coding DNA: TGTGCCAGCAGCCGAACCGGGACGCACTATGGCTACACCTTC. Translated, it gives CASSRTGTHYGYTF.

This clone was counted between two and nine times. The DNA for the CDR3 is TGTGCCAGCAGCTCTACAGGGGATCAGCCCCAGCATTTT. This encodes CASSSTGDQPQHF. This rearrangement joins TRBV7-9 to TRBJ1-5; the match to TRBD1 covers 7 bases. The CDR3 runs 13 residues. V lost 4 bases and J lost 5; bases outside the gene matches: 2. Germline V lookup: CDR1 SEHNR, CDR2 FQNEAQ (reference sequence).

The chain couples TRBV19 to TRBJ1-5; D gene unclear. CDR3 length: 20 amino acids. With 6 bases removed from V and 6 bases from J, the gap between germline ends came to 33 bases. The germline CDR1 and CDR2 sequences are LNHDA and SQIVND (reference sequence). The CDR3 protein is CASSPDAFRASNRVGQPQHF. The CDR3 coding sequence is TGTGCCAGTAGCCCGGATGCCTTTAGGGCCTCGAATAGGGTTGGTCAGCCCCAGCATTTT. Full variable domain (rest looked up from reference TRBV19 and TRBJ1-5): DGGITQSPKYLFRKEGQNVTLSCEQNLNHDAMYWYRQDPGQGLRLIYYSQIVNDFQKGDIAEGYSVSREKKESFPLTVTSAQKNPTAFYLCASSPDAFRASNRVGQPQHFGDGTRLSIL.

The chain is built from TRBV18 and TRBJ2-3, with 7 nucleotides matching TRBD2. V dropped 2 bases and J dropped 6; count of bases not matched to a gene: 2. Germline CDR1 and CDR2: KGHSH and LQKENI. The CDR3 covers 13 residues. The CDR3 spells CASSPELADTQYF. CDR3 bases: TGTGCCAGCTCACCAGAACTAGCGGATACGCAGTATTTT.

The chain's CDR3 is CASSRTSGQETQYF. The CDR3 DNA sequence: TGTGCCAGTAGTAGGACTAGCGGCCAAGAGACCCAGTACTTC. The chain is built from TRBV19 and TRBJ2-7; 10 nucleotides agree with TRBD2. The tail of the sequence fits TRBJ2-5 better, so the J call may be wrong. Germline V lookup: CDR1 LNHDA, CDR2 SQIVND (reference sequence). The CDR3 runs 14 residues.

This clone was seen only a few times. This sequence joins TRBV5-1 and TRBJ2-1; 7 nucleotides align to TRBD1. Per germline, CDR1 SGHRS and CDR2 YFSETQ. This CDR3 contains 12 residues. J gave up 10 bases and V 4 bases, and 5 bases lay outside the gene matches. CDR3 in amino acids: CASSPDREEQFF. The CDR3 DNA reads TGCGCCAGCAGCCCCGACAGGGAGGAGCAGTTCTTC.

The J gene is TRBJ2-5, the V gene TRBV2; 10 bases line up with TRBD2. Germline assignment: CDR1 SNHLY and CDR2 FYNNEI. V gave up 5 bases and J gave up 5 bases; unmatched junction bases: 11. The CDR3 spans 16 residues. CDR3 DNA sequence: TGTGCCAGCAGTCGAGAAGCGGGACTAGCGAGGGAGACCCAGTACTTC. Its translation: CASSREAGLARETQYF.

The chain links TRBV5-4 to TRBJ2-7; D possibly corresponds to TRBD2 (5 bases). Germline values: CDR1 SGHNT, CDR2 YYREEE (reference sequence). Trimming removed 1 base at V and 2 bases at J, with 10 bases between. This CDR3 has 14 residues. The CDR3 sequence is CASSLRGQTYEQYF. In DNA form, the CDR3 reads TGTGCCAGCAGCTTGCGGGGTCAGACCTACGAGCAGTACTTC. The variable domain in full, completed from reference TRBV5-4 and TRBJ2-7, reads ETGVTQSPTHLIKTRGQQVTLRCSSQSGHNTVSWYQQALGQGPQFIFQYYREEENGRGNFPPRFSGLQFPNYSSELNVNALELDDSALYLCASSLRGQTYEQYFGPGTRLTVT.

The table lists this clone with a few counts. The chain couples TRBV2 to TRBJ2-3, with unresolved D. The CDR3 runs to 15 residues. The V gene's germline CDR1 is SNHLY and CDR2 FYNNEI. Deletions cut 7 bases from V and 2 bases from J, with 16 bases between. This CDR3 is CASTWVPSSTDTQYF. As DNA, the CDR3 is TGTGCCAGCACCTGGGTACCTTCCTCCACAGATACGCAGTATTTT. Full variable domain (missing parts from reference TRBV2 and TRBJ2-3): EPEVTQTPSHQVTQMGQEVILRCVPISNHLYFYWYRQILGQKVEFLVSFYNNEISEKSEIFDDQFSVERPDGSNFTLKIRSTKLEDSAMYFCASTWVPSSTDTQYFGPGTRLTVL.

Concerning this clone: The same CDR3 arises from other DNA sequences in this sample as well. The rearrangement links TRBV30 to TRBJ2-5; 7 bases match TRBD2. The CDR3 totals 12 residues. The V and J ends lost 1 base and 4 bases, in that order; junction bases with no gene match: 0. CDR1 and CDR2 from the germline V gene are GTSNPN and SVGIG (reference sequence). CDR3 residues: CAWSGGGETQYF. The CDR3 nucleotides read TGTGCCTGGAGTGGGGGGGGAGAGACCCAGTACTTC.

This clone was seen a handful of times. The gene calls are TRBV5-1 and TRBJ2-5; a possible D gene is TRBD2 (6 bases). V gave up 4 bases and J gave up 5 bases, with 15 bases separating them. Germline V gene sequence: CDR1 SGHRS, CDR2 YFSETQ. The CDR3 loop spans 14 amino acids. CDR3 coding DNA: TGCGCCAGCAGCCGCGGGGAGGCTACGGAGACCCAGTACTTC. Encoded protein: CASSRGEATETQYF.

The rearrangement links TRBV30 to TRBJ2-1; D is possibly TRBD1 or TRBD2 (5 bases each). Trimming pared 5 bases from V and 0 bases from J, leaving 11 bases between. The germline gives CDR1 GTSNPN, CDR2 SVGIG (reference sequence). CDR3 length: 14 residues. The CDR3 region is CAWQAGSSYNEQFF. In DNA, the CDR3 is TGTGCCTGGCAGGCAGGGAGCTCCTACAATGAGCAGTTCTTC.

This clone has only one observation. The chain combines TRBV29-1 with TRBJ1-2; 10 bases fit TRBD1. The CDR3 spans 14 residues. In germline, CDR1 is SQVTM, CDR2 ANQGSEA. V shed 3 bases and J 8 bases; nucleotides not matched to a gene: 9. The CDR3 sequence is CSVETTGGRGGYTF. Written as DNA, the CDR3 is TGCAGCGTTGAGACGACAGGGGGCCGCGGAGGCTACACCTTC. Based on the CDR3 plus reference TRBV29-1 and TRBJ1-2, the full variable domain is SAVISQKPSRDICQRGTSLTIQCQVDSQVTMMFWYRQQPGQSLTLIATANQGSEATYESGFVIDKFPISRPNLTFSTLTVSNMSPEDSSIYLCSVETTGGRGGYTFGSGTRLTVV.

The chain has TRBV29-1 and TRBJ2-5; TRBD2 matches 8 bases. Germline CDR1 SQVTM, CDR2 ANQGSEA. This CDR3 is built from 15 residues. With 7 bases clipped from V and 5 bases from J, the junction kept 15 bases outside the gene matches. CDR3 in amino acids: CSAHPARGGLETQYF. The CDR3 nucleotides are TGCAGCGCCCATCCCGCTCGGGGGGGCCTGGAGACCCAGTACTTC.

This chain links TRBV29-1 with TRBJ1-3, with D uncertain. Trimming removed 5 bases from V and 2 bases from J, with 7 bases in between. CDR1 is SQVTM and CDR2 is ANQGSEA in the germline V gene. CDR3 length: 12 residues. The CDR3 DNA sequence: TGCAGCGTTTCCGACGCTGGAAACACCATATATTTT. It encodes CSVSDAGNTIYF.

V gene TRBV5-1 combines with J gene TRBJ2-7; 7 nucleotides line up with TRBD1. V lost 5 bases and J lost 2; bases outside the gene matches: 7. The germline gives CDR1 SGHRS, CDR2 YFSETQ. The CDR3 is 14 residues long. CDR3 protein: CASRPTGNTYEQYF. The CDR3 nucleotides read TGCGCCAGCAGGCCGACAGGGAACACCTACGAGCAGTACTTC.

J is TRBJ1-1 and V is TRBV29-1; perhaps TRBD1 as D (6 bases). V lost 4 bases, J lost 6 bases, and 12 bases lay in between. The CDR3 spans 12 residues. Germline V gives CDR1 SQVTM, CDR2 ANQGSEA. The CDR3 DNA reads TGCAGCGTTGTGAGGGGGATCGCTGAAGCTTTCTTT. Protein sequence: CSVVRGIAEAFF.

The chain recombines TRBV19 with TRBJ2-7; possible D gene TRBD1, 6 bases. This CDR3 is 14 amino acids long. The V end lost 5 bases, the J end lost 6 bases, and 17 bases lay between the germline ends. The germline gives CDR1 LNHDA, CDR2 SQIVND (reference sequence). This CDR3 reads CASSGGFRGGEQYF. Written as DNA, the CDR3 is TGTGCCAGTAGTGGCGGATTCAGGGGCGGCGAGCAGTACTTC. Looking up the rest from reference TRBV19 and TRBJ2-7 gives the full variable domain: DGGITQSPKYLFRKEGQNVTLSCEQNLNHDAMYWYRQDPGQGLRLIYYSQIVNDFQKGDIAEGYSVSREKKESFPLTVTSAQKNPTAFYLCASSGGFRGGEQYFGPGTRLTVT.

The CDR3 bases are TGTGCCAGCAGGCAAAGCACCCCCCCAGGGTCGGGGAATCAGCCCCAGCATTTT. Protein: CASRQSTPPGSGNQPQHF. The chain uses TRBV14 and TRBJ1-5, with D perhaps matching TRBD1 (5 bases). The CDR3 sequence is 18 residues long. Looked up from germline, CDR1 is SGHDN and CDR2 is FVKESK. V was trimmed by 6 bases and J by 4 bases, leaving 25 bases between them.

V gene TRBV29-1 combines with J gene TRBJ2-1; the match to TRBD2 covers 7 bases. The CDR3 totals 14 residues. Germline-derived CDR1 and CDR2 are SQVTM and ANQGSEA. Trimming removed 3 bases from V and 2 bases from J; junction bases left unmatched: 4. CDR3 in DNA: TGCAGCGTTGAGGGGCTAGCGGCCTACAATGAGCAGTTCTTC. It codes for CSVEGLAAYNEQFF.

The chain links TRBV6-6 to TRBJ2-1; no clear D. CDR3 size: 10 residues. V was cut by 7 bases and J by 6 bases, with 4 bases left in between. Germline loops: CDR1 MNHNY, CDR2 SVGAGI (reference sequence). CDR3 sequence (DNA): TGTGCCAGCATTGGCAATGAGCAGTTCTTC. Translating gives CASIGNEQFF.

The J gene is TRBJ2-7, the V gene TRBV5-4; possible D gene TRBD1, 5 bases. The CDR3 has 14 residues. Germline V gives CDR1 SGHNT, CDR2 YYREEE (reference sequence). V dropped 2 bases and J dropped 5 bases, with 14 bases sitting between them. The CDR3 coding sequence is TGTGCCAGCAGCTTCATTGACAGTGTGAACGAGCAGTACTTC. It encodes CASSFIDSVNEQYF.

The V and J genes are TRBV30 and TRBJ2-2; possible D gene TRBD1, 5 bases. The V gene's germline CDR1 is GTSNPN and CDR2 SVGIG (reference sequence). The CDR3 runs 15 residues. Trimming stripped 4 bases from V and 1 base from J, with 13 bases between. The DNA for the CDR3 is TGTGCCTGGACGGCGCAGGGAAGGAACACCGGGGAGCTGTTTTTT. Amino acid sequence: CAWTAQGRNTGELFF.

This clone was seen just once. V gene TRBV2 combines with J gene TRBJ2-3; 9 positions agree with TRBD2. The germline CDR1 and CDR2 sequences are SNHLY and FYNNEI. V lost 9 bases and J lost 3; bases outside the gene matches: 4. The CDR3 contains 13 residues. This CDR3 reads CASTGLATDTQYF. CDR3 DNA: TGTGCCAGTACGGGACTAGCAACAGATACGCAGTATTTT.